The 2 T cell receptor beta chains listed next were all sequenced from one sample in a study of siplizumab effects on memory and regulatory T cells. TCRdb's table, derived via immunoSEQ multiplex PCR, lists solely in-frame clones and lacks some. The profile covers fewer than 85,000 clones, with 85% to 95% appearing a single time and approximately 17% taken by the ten largest. Sequencing input: CD8+ T cells sorted from blood. The receptor source for this set is a human donor in good health.

The chain uses TRBV10-1 and TRBJ2-7; D might be TRBD1 (6 bases). Germline assignment: CDR1 WNHNN and CDR2 SYGVQD (reference sequence). The CDR3 has 14 amino acids. The V end was cut by 2 bases, the J end by 5 bases, with 13 bases between. CDR3 sequence: CASSEVTGPHEQYF. The CDR3 DNA reads as TGCGCCAGCAGTGAGGTTACAGGGCCCCACGAGCAGTACTTC.

The chain carries TRBV11-2 and TRBJ1-4; D not resolved. CDR1 and CDR2 from the germline V gene are SGHAT and FQNNGV. Trimming cost V 2 bases and J 7 bases, with 11 bases left between them. The CDR3 consists of 14 residues. CDR3 nucleotides: TGTGCCAGCAGCTTATTTCGAGGGAGTGAAAAACTGTTTTTT. This codes for CASSLFRGSEKLFF.